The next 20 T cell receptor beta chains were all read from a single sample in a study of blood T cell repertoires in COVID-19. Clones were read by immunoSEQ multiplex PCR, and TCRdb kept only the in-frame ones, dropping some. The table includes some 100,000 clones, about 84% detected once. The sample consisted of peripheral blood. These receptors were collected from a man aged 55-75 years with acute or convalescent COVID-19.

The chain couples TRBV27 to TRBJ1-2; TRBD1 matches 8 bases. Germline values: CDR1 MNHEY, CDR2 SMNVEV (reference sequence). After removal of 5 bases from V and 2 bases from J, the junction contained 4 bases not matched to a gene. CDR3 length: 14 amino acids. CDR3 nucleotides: TGTGCCAGCAGTGTGGGACAGGAGAACTATGGCTACACCTTC. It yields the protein CASSVGQENYGYTF.

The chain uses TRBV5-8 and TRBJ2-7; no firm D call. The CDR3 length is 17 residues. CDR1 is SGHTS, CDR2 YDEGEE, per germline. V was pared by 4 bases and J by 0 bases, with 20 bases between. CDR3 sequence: CASSPSWRLQNSYEQYF. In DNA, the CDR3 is TGTGCCAGCAGCCCCTCTTGGAGACTCCAGAACTCCTACGAGCAGTACTTC.

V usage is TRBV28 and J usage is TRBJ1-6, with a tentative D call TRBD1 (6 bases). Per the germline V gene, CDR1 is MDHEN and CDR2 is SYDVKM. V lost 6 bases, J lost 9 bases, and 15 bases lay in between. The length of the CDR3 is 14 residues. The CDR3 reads CASSVQGLGSPLHF. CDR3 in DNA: TGTGCCAGCAGCGTACAGGGATTAGGTTCACCCCTCCACTTT.

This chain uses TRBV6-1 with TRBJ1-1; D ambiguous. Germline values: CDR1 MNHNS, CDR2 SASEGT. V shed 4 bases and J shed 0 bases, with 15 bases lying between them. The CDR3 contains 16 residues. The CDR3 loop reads CASSVRTGYMNTEAFF. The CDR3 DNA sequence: TGTGCCAGCAGTGTAAGGACTGGTTACATGAACACTGAAGCTTTCTTT.

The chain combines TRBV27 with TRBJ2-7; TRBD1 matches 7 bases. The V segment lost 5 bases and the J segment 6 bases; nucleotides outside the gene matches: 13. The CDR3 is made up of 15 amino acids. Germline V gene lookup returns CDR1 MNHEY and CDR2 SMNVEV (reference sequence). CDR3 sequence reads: CASSPIWTGSGEQYF. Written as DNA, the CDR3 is TGTGCCAGCAGTCCGATTTGGACAGGTTCTGGCGAGCAGTACTTC.

CDR3 coding DNA: TGTGCCAGCAGTTTCGGACTAGCGAACACCGGGGAGCTGTTTTTT. Amino acids: CASSFGLANTGELFF. The chain carries TRBV6-5 and TRBJ2-2; TRBD2 aligns across 7 bases. J lost 0 bases, V lost 4 bases, and 2 bases had no gene match. This CDR3 is built from 15 residues. Germline CDR1 is MNHEY and CDR2 is SVGAGI.

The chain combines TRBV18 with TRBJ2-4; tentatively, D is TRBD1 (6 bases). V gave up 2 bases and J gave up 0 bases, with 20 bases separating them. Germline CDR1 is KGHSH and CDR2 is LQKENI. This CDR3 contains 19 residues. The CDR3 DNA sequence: TGTGCCAGCTCACCAACAGGGTTTGCTAGCTCCTTAGCCAAAAACATTCAGTACTTC. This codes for CASSPTGFASSLAKNIQYF.

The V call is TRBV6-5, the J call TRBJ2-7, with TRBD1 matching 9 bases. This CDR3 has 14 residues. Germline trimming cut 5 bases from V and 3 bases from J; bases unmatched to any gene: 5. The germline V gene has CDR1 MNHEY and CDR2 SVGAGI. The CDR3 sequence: CASSPGQGIYEQYF. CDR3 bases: TGTGCCAGCAGTCCCGGACAGGGGATCTACGAGCAGTACTTC.

CDR3 coding DNA: TGTGCCAGCAGCGTAGATGGGACAGGTTCCTACGAGCAGTACTTC. Translating it yields CASSVDGTGSYEQYF. This sequence joins TRBV9 and TRBJ2-7; 8 bases map to TRBD1. Trimming cost V 0 bases and J 1 base; bases outside gene matches: 3. The length of the CDR3 is 15 residues. The germline gives CDR1 SGDLS, CDR2 YYNGEE.

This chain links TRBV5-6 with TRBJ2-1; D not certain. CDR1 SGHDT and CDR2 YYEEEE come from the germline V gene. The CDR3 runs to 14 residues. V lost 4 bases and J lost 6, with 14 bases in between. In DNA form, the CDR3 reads TGTGCCAGCAGCGCGGAGCTAAGAACCAATGAGCAGTTCTTC. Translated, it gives CASSAELRTNEQFF.

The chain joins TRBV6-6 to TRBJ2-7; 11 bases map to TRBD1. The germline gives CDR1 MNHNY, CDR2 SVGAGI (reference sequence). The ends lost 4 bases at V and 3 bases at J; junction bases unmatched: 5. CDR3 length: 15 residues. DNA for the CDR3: TGTGCCAGCAGTTTCCGGGACAGGGGGTTCTACGAGCAGTACTTC. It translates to CASSFRDRGFYEQYF.

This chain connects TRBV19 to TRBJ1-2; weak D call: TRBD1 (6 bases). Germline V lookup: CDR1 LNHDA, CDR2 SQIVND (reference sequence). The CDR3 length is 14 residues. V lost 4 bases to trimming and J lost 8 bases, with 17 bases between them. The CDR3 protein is CASSTRDKSRGYTF. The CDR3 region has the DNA TGTGCCAGTAGTACCCGGGACAAATCTCGAGGCTACACCTTC.

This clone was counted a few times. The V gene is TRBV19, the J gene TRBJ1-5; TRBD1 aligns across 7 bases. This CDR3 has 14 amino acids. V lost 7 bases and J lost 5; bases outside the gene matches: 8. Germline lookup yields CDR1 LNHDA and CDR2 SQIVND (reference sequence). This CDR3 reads CASKPGGFDQPQHF. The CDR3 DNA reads TGTGCCAGTAAGCCAGGGGGTTTCGATCAGCCCCAGCATTTT.

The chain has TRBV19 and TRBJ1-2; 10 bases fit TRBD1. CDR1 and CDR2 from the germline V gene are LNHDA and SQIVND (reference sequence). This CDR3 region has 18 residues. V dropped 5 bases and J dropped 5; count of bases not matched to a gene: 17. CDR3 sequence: CASSPQTGGNHVWYGYTF. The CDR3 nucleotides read TGTGCCAGTAGTCCCCAGACAGGGGGCAATCATGTATGGTATGGCTACACCTTC.

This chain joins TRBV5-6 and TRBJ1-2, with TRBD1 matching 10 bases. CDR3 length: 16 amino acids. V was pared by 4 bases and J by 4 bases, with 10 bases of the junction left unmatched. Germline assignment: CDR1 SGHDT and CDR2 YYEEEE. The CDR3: CASSRDRGEGSYGYTF. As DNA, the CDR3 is TGTGCCAGCAGCCGGGACAGGGGAGAGGGGAGCTATGGCTACACCTTC.

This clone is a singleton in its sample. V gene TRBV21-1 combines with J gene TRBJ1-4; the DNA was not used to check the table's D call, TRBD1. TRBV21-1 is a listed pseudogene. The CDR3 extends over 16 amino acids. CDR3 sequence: CASSKGDKAANEKLFF. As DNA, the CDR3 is TGTGCCAGCAGCAAAGGGGACAAAGCCGCTAATGAAAAACTGTTTTTT.

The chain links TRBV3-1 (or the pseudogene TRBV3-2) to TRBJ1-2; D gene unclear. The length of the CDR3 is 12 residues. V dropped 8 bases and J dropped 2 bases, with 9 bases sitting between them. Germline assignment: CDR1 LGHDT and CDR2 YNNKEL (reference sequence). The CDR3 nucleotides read TGTGCCAGCTCCAGGTCAAACTATGGCTACACCTTC. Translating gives CASSRSNYGYTF.

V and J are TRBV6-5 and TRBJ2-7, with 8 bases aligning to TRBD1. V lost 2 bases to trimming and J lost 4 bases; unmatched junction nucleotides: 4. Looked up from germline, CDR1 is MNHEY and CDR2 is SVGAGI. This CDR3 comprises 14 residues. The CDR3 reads CASSYRQGFYEQYF. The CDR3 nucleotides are TGTGCCAGCAGTTACAGACAGGGGTTTTACGAGCAGTACTTC.

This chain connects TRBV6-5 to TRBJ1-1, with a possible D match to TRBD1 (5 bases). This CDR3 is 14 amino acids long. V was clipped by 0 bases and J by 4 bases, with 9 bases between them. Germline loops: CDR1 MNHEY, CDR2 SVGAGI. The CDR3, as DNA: TGTGCCAGCAGTTACTCGTACGGGGGCACTGAAGCTTTCTTT. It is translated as CASSYSYGGTEAFF.

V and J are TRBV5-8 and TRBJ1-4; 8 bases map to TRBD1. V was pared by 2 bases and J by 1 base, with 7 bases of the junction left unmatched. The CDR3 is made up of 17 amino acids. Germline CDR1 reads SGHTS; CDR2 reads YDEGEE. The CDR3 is CASSFGTGHRTNEKLFF. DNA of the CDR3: TGTGCCAGCAGCTTCGGGACAGGCCATCGAACTAATGAAAAACTGTTTTTT.